The next 10 T cell receptor beta chains were all read from a single sample in a study of beta chain features in type 1 diabetes. Study results and caveats: TCRB CDR3s were moderately but significantly shorter in Type 1 diabetes patients in all four CD4+ subsets.

Since all of the isolated RNA was reverse transcribed, expressed TCRB transcripts were what got sequenced. TCRdb keeps only in-frame clones here, not all; method: immunoSEQ multiplex PCR. The table records some 370,000 clones, 9.6% of them present only once. These receptors lack a known antigen. The sample consisted of central memory CD4+ T cells from blood. The receptors here all came from a man aged 25-40 years with type 1 diabetes.

CDR3 amino acids: CASSLSVVHYEQYF. CDR3 in DNA: TGTGCCAGCAGCTTGTCGGTAGTCCACTACGAGCAGTACTTC. This rearrangement joins TRBV5-5 to TRBJ2-7; D is unclear. There are 14 residues in the CDR3. The V gene's germline CDR1 is SGHKS and CDR2 YYEKEE (reference sequence). Trimming pared 1 base from V and 3 bases from J, leaving 11 bases between.

J is TRBJ1-4 and V is TRBV6-6; D is possibly TRBD1 (5 bases). The V end was cut by 9 bases, the J end by 7 bases, with 15 bases between. Germline V CDR1 and CDR2: MNHNY, SVGAGI (reference sequence). The CDR3 is 13 residues long. CDR3 residues: CARTRGGSEKLFF. The DNA for the CDR3 is TGTGCCAGGACCCGGGGGGGGAGTGAAAAACTGTTTTTT.

This clone has a handful of counts. Within the sample, other DNA sequences also encode this same CDR3. CDR3 amino acids: CASSSRLAKNIQYF. CDR3 in DNA: TGTGCCAGCAGCTCTCGGCTAGCCAAAAACATTCAGTACTTC. The gene calls are TRBV11-2 and TRBJ2-4; D is unresolved. The V end was cut by 4 bases, the J end by 0 bases, with 7 bases between. The CDR3 has 14 residues. CDR1 and CDR2 from the germline V gene are SGHAT and FQNNGV.

This clone has just a few counts. The J gene is TRBJ2-5, the V gene TRBV5-6; 9 positions agree with TRBD1. The CDR3 is made up of 15 amino acids. Per the germline V gene, CDR1 is SGHDT and CDR2 is YYEEEE. Losses at the gene ends were 4 bases for V and 3 bases for J; bases not matched to a gene: 7. CDR3 bases: TGTGCCAGCAGCCGATTCGGGGACAGGGAAGAGACCCAGTACTTC. This codes for CASSRFGDREETQYF.

This clone was picked up many times. The genes are TRBV5-1 and TRBJ1-2, with TRBD1 as a possible D gene (6 bases). The V and J ends lost 5 bases and 5 bases respectively, with 19 bases between them. The CDR3 is 15 residues long. The V gene's germline CDR1 is SGHRS and CDR2 YFSETQ. CDR3 amino acids: CASRNAYRADYGYTF. CDR3 in DNA: TGCGCCAGCAGAAACGCATACAGGGCGGATTATGGCTACACCTTC.

There are a few counts of this clone. This rearrangement joins TRBV28 to TRBJ2-5, with TRBD2 identical over 9 bases. CDR1 MDHEN and CDR2 SYDVKM come from the germline V gene. V gave up 7 bases and J gave up 1 base; unmatched junction bases: 4. This CDR3 has 14 residues. CDR3 DNA sequence: TGTGCCAGCAAAGCGGGAGGTTTCCAAGAGACCCAGTACTTC. This gives the protein CASKAGGFQETQYF. Combining the CDR3 with reference TRBV28 and TRBJ2-5 gives the whole variable domain DVKVTQSSRYLVKRTGEKVFLECVQDMDHENMFWYRQDPGLGLRLIYFSYDVKMKEKGDIPEGYSVSREKKERFSLILESASTNQTSMYLCASKAGGFQETQYFGPGTRLLVL.

The V call is TRBV10-3, the J call TRBJ2-3, with D possibly being TRBD2 (7 bases). V lost 0 bases to trimming and J lost 1 base, with 14 bases between them. Germline-derived CDR1 and CDR2 are ENHRY and SYGVKD. CDR3 length equals 17 residues. CDR3 nucleotides: TGTGCCATCAGTGAGTCGGGAGGGGGTCGCCGCACAGATACGCAGTATTTT. Translated: CAISESGGGRRTDTQYF.

This clone was seen only a few times. The chain joins TRBV7-2 to TRBJ2-1; 10 nucleotides align to TRBD1. This CDR3 is 15 amino acids long. V trimming: 1 base; J trimming: 8 bases; junction bases outside the gene matches: 5. In germline, CDR1 is SGHTA, CDR2 FQGNSA. CDR3 region: CASSLGQGARDEQFF. The CDR3 DNA reads as TGTGCCAGCAGCTTAGGACAGGGGGCGAGGGATGAGCAGTTCTTC. The variable domain in full, with the rest retrieved from reference TRBV7-2 and TRBJ2-1, is GAGVSQSPSNKVTEKGKDVELRCDPISGHTALYWYRQSLGQGLEFLIYFQGNSAPDKSGLPSDRFSAERTGGSVSTLTIQRTQQEDSAVYLCASSLGQGARDEQFFGPGTRLTVL.

This clone was seen once. This chain joins TRBV4-2 and TRBJ2-1; D is unclear. V gave up 0 bases and J gave up 5 bases, with 5 bases separating them. The germline gives CDR1 LGHNA, CDR2 YNFKEQ. The CDR3 is 13 residues long. CDR3 nucleotide sequence: TGTGCCAGCAGCCAAGATTCGAACAATGAGCAGTTCTTC. Protein sequence: CASSQDSNNEQFF.

This clone was seen at least ten times. This rearrangement joins TRBV21-1 to TRBJ1-5. TRBV21-1 has pseudogene status. The CDR3 spans 16 residues. The CDR3 loop reads CASSKRYEASNQPQHF. DNA for the CDR3: TGTGCCAGCAGCAAAAGGTACGAGGCTAGCAATCAGCCCCAGCATTTT.